The sequence of this T cell receptor beta chain was determined in a study of T-cell reconstitution after alpha-beta-depleted transplantation in children. This sample's TCRbeta library carried unique molecular identifier barcodes. TCRdb used MiXCR to reprocess the PCR reads, holding one entry per CDR3 protein. The sample yields roughly 180,000 distinct CDR3 sequences, 14% to 15% seen once. This clonotype was counted a few times. The receptor's source is a human donor who donated a stem cell graft to a child with acute lymphoblastic leukemia. Source: PBMCs from the stem cell graft donor, taken from the stem cell graft.

As DNA, the CDR3 is TGCGCCAGCAGCTTGCAAAACATTCAGTACTTC. Translated: CASSLQNIQYF. The chain links TRBV5-1 to TRBJ2-4; D not resolved. This CDR3 has 11 residues. Germline values: CDR1 SGHRS, CDR2 YFSETQ. V was cut by 1 base and J by 5 bases, with 1 base left in between.